This T cell receptor beta chain emerged from a study of identical twins. The study, taken as a whole, reports: Excess sharing by twins proved weaker in beta out-of-frame sequences. With monozygotic twins, out-of-frame TCR alpha sharing exceeded what models estimated. A lower insertion count was a feature of abundant cord blood beta clonotypes, with no such feature in memory repertoires. Out-of-frame alpha sequences that twins shared showed excess low generation probability.

In TCRdb, the 5' RACE reads were re-called with MiXCR into one record per CDR3 protein. This table holds fewer than 450,000 distinct CDR3 sequences, roughly 9% found once. Concerning this clonotype itself: The target antigen is unknown.

The V and J ends lost 7 bases and 1 base respectively, with 12 bases between them. The length of the CDR3 is 14 residues. Germline CDR1 LNHDA, CDR2 SQIVND (reference sequence). The sample taken for sequencing was naive T cells sorted from blood. This TCR derives from a woman aged 45-65 years in good health. This chain uses TRBV19 with TRBJ2-3; D perhaps matches TRBD2 (5 bases). In DNA form, the CDR3 reads TGTGCCAGTACCCGGGGAGTTGGCACAGATACGCAGTATTTT. Its protein is CASTRGVGTDTQYF.